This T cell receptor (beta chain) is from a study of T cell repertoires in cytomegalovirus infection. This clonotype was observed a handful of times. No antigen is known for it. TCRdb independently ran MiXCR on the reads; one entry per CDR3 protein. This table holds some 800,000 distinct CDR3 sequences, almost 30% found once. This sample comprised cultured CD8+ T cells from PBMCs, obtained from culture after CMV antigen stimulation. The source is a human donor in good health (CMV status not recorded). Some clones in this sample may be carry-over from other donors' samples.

As DNA, the CDR3 is TGTGCCAGCAGCTCTACTAACGAGACTCCCGGGGAGCTGTTTTTT. Protein: CASSSTNETPGELFF. The gene calls are TRBV7-9 and TRBJ2-2; no definite D call. CDR3 length: 15 residues. The germline CDR1 and CDR2 sequences are SEHNR and FQNEAQ (reference sequence). V was shortened by 4 bases and J by 6 bases, with 15 bases between the two germline ends. The entire variable domain, with the rest obtained from reference TRBV7-9 and TRBJ2-2, is as follows: DTGVSQNPRHKITKRGQNVTFRCDPISEHNRLYWYRQTLGQGPEFLTYFQNEAQLEKSRLLSDRFSAERPKGSFSTLEIQRTEQGDSAMYLCASSSTNETPGELFFGEGSRLTVL.